This T cell receptor (beta chain) was captured by sequencing in a study of T cells after yellow fever vaccination. Regarding this clonotype: The antigen remains unidentified.

TCR cDNA was made by 5'RACE template switching, adding a universal primer site and UMIs. TCRdb re-called the 5' RACE reads with MiXCR, one entry per CDR3 protein. The data hold about 300,000 distinct CDR3 sequences, with 8.7% observed a single time. The CDR3 has 14 residues. CDR1 and CDR2 from the germline V gene are SGHTA and FQGNSA. V was pared by 3 bases and J by 4 bases, with 6 bases of the junction left unmatched. Study-wide results and caveats: A minor fraction of clonotypes spanned both CD4 and CD8 compartments. Most clones from primary vaccination resurfaced after the booster (about 96% CD4, about 91% CD8).

The origin of this receptor is a young man who received the YFV17D yellow fever vaccine. The material sequenced was CD4+ T cells sorted from PBMCs, taken 5 days after the yellow fever booster vaccination. The chain employs TRBV7-2 and TRBJ2-7; 7 positions agree with TRBD1. In DNA, the CDR3 is TGTGCCAGCAGCTTGTACAGGGGACCGTACGAGCAGTACGTC. Amino acid sequence: CASSLYRGPYEQYV.